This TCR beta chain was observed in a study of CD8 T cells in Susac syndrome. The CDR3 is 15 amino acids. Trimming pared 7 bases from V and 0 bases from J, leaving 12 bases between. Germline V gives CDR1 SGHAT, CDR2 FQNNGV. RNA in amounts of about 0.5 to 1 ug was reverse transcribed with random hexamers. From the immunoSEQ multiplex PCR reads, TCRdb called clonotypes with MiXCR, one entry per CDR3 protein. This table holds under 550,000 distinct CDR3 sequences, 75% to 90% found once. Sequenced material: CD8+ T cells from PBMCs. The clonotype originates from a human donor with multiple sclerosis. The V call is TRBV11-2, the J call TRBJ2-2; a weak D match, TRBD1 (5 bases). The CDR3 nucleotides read TGTGCCAGCACTCTATTGGACACGAACACCGGGGAGCTGTTTTTT. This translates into CASTLLDTNTGELFF.